This TCR beta chain comes out of a study of shared clonotypes between healthy human individuals. Sequencing was performed with immunoSEQ multiplex PCR; in TCRdb, only in-frame clones are kept and a portion is missing. The table has around 1.6 million clones, 95% to 99% seen once. CDR1 LNHDA and CDR2 SQIVND come from the germline V gene (reference sequence). V shed 3 bases and J shed 5 bases, with 23 bases lying between them. The CDR3 extends over 18 amino acids. Study observations and caveats: The study generally estimated greater richness for naive than memory subsets.

In regard to this clone: Its cognate antigen is unknown.

Sequencing input: naive CD4+ T cells sorted from blood. Sample subset: CD45RA+ positively selected. The TCR originated in a man aged 25-45 years in good health. This rearrangement joins TRBV19 to TRBJ2-1, with D possibly called TRBD1 or TRBD2 (6 bases each). In DNA form, the CDR3 reads TGTGCCAGTAGTATCCAGGGGAGCTGGGACTTCCGGGACAATGAGCAGTTCTTC. Its translation: CASSIQGSWDFRDNEQFF.